This TCR beta chain was captured by sequencing in a study of neurological immune-mediated disorders. Points from the study as a whole: HTLV-1-associated myelopathy led in TCR clonal expansion, while multiple sclerosis ranked lowest, below healthy controls.

With 10-nucleotide random UMIs included, cDNA was synthesized by 5'RACE. Each CDR3 protein gets one entry after TCRdb re-called the 5' RACE reads with MiXCR. The sample carries 25,000 to 35,000 distinct CDR3 sequences, roughly 4.4% recorded once. The table lists this clonotype with many counts. Its cognate antigen is unknown. V shed 2 bases, J shed 1 base, and the junction held 3 bases outside the gene matches. CDR3 length: 16 residues. Germline V gene sequence: CDR1 SGDLS, CDR2 YYNGEE. The sample consisted of PBMCs. The V and J genes are TRBV9 and TRBJ2-1, with 10 bases matching TRBD2. The receptor comes from a man aged 18 to 29 in good health. CDR3 sequence reads: CASSVGSGGSYNEQFF. The CDR3 DNA reads as TGTGCCAGCAGCGTTGGTAGCGGGGGGTCCTACAATGAGCAGTTCTTC.